Below are 27 T cell receptor beta chains sequenced from a single sample in a study of shared clonotypes between healthy human individuals. The data were produced by immunoSEQ multiplex PCR, yet TCRdb's version contains in-frame clones alone and is incomplete. The sample comprises some 1,100,000 clones, around 82% of which are singletons, and approximately 0.56% rests with the top ten. Sample: memory CD4+ T cells from PBMCs. As for subset: CD45RA-negative fraction. The receptors come from a man between 18 and 29 years old in good health. Some clones in this sample may be carry-over from other donors' samples.

Notes on this clone: Other DNA sequences in this sample translate to the same CDR3. The V call is TRBV7-3, the J call TRBJ1-5; D remains unclear. The V gene lost 6 bases and the J gene lost 3 bases, with 6 bases spanning the gap. This CDR3 comprises 12 residues. CDR1 is SGHTA, CDR2 FQGTGA, per germline. The CDR3, as DNA: TGTGCCAGCAGTCCCGCCAATCAGCCCCAGCATTTT. This gives the protein CASSPANQPQHF.

This clone showed up just a few times. This chain links TRBV4-2 with TRBJ2-3, with D perhaps TRBD2 (6 bases). The CDR3 spans 16 residues. Looked up from germline, CDR1 is LGHNA and CDR2 is YNFKEQ. V shed 1 base and J shed 0 bases, with 11 bases lying between them. The CDR3 protein is CASSQALGTSTDTQYF. CDR3 in DNA: TGTGCCAGCAGCCAAGCCCTAGGGACTAGCACAGATACGCAGTATTTT.

This chain links TRBV6-6 with TRBJ2-7; 7 nucleotides line up with TRBD1. The CDR3 loop spans 14 amino acids. V lost 8 bases and J lost 3; bases outside the gene matches: 10. CDR1 is MNHNY and CDR2 is SVGAGI in the germline V gene (reference sequence). CDR3 DNA sequence: TGTGCCAGCCGATCAACAGGGGCCCGCTACGAGCAGTACTTC. It is translated as CASRSTGARYEQYF.

As to this clone: This may stem from a read error, because a much larger clone lies one nucleotide away. Other nucleotide sequences from this sample produce the same CDR3. The rearrangement links TRBV7-2 to TRBJ2-3; 8 nucleotides align to TRBD2. This CDR3 is built from 14 residues. Germline CDR1 and CDR2: SGHTA and FQGNSA. J was trimmed by 2 bases and V by 5 bases; bases with no gene match: 3. The CDR3 coding sequence is TGTGCCAGCAGCCTTAGCGGGAACACAGATACGCAGTATTTT. Its protein product is CASSLSGNTDTQYF.

The rearrangement links TRBV5-1 to TRBJ1-1; possible D gene TRBD1, 5 bases. V was shortened by 0 bases and J by 5 bases, with 11 bases between the two germline ends. Germline lookup yields CDR1 SGHRS and CDR2 YFSETQ. CDR3 length equals 14 residues. The DNA of the CDR3 is TGCGCCAGCAGCTTGGTAGGTCAGGGTACTGAAGCTTTCTTT. It is translated as CASSLVGQGTEAFF.

The J gene is TRBJ1-1, the V gene TRBV2, with D perhaps TRBD1 (5 bases). This CDR3 spans 13 amino acids. Germline V lookup: CDR1 SNHLY, CDR2 FYNNEI. V lost 2 bases and J 11 bases, leaving 15 bases between the germline ends. The CDR3 DNA follows: TGTGCCAGCAGTGAACGGTGGGGGGAAGTGGCTTTCTTT. Protein: CASSERWGEVAFF. The full variable domain, completed using reference TRBV2 and TRBJ1-1, is EPEVTQTPSHQVTQMGQEVILRCVPISNHLYFYWYRQILGQKVEFLVSFYNNEISEKSEIFDDQFSVERPDGSNFTLKIRSTKLEDSAMYFCASSERWGEVAFFGQGTRLTVV.

The chain carries TRBV7-2 and TRBJ1-5; 10 nucleotides align to TRBD1. This CDR3 has 14 amino acids. The germline gives CDR1 SGHTA, CDR2 FQGNSA. V trimming: 5 bases; J trimming: 5 bases; junction bases outside the gene matches: 3. The CDR3 loop reads CASSQGQGYQPQHF. For the CDR3, the DNA is TGTGCCAGCAGCCAGGGACAGGGGTATCAGCCCCAGCATTTT.

The V gene is TRBV30, the J gene TRBJ2-1; D not resolved. The germline V gene encodes CDR1 GTSNPN and CDR2 SVGIG (reference sequence). Trimming left V 2 bases short and J 10 bases short, with 12 bases between. CDR3 size: 12 residues. CDR3 loop: CAWSSDRVEQFF. The DNA for the CDR3 is TGTGCCTGGAGTTCGGACCGGGTGGAGCAGTTCTTC.

This rearrangement joins TRBV14 to TRBJ2-1, with D perhaps given as TRBD1 or TRBD2 (5 bases each). The CDR3 sequence is 17 residues long. CDR1 is SGHDN, CDR2 FVKESK, per germline. Between the trimmed V and J ends, which lost 6 bases and 2 bases, there was a span of 20 bases. Here the CDR3 reads CASSPTVGRGPYNEQFF. The CDR3 nucleotides are TGTGCCAGCAGTCCTACGGTCGGAAGGGGACCCTACAATGAGCAGTTCTTC.

V usage is TRBV28 and J usage is TRBJ1-2, with 7 nucleotides matching TRBD1. Looked up from germline, CDR1 is MDHEN and CDR2 is SYDVKM. This CDR3 is 14 amino acids long. The ends lost 6 bases at V and 1 base at J; junction bases unmatched: 5. Written as DNA, the CDR3 is TGTGCCAGCAGACCAGGGGGGATTAACTATGGCTACACCTTC. It encodes CASRPGGINYGYTF.

The chain links TRBV11-1 to TRBJ2-7; 7 bases fit TRBD1. Trimming at V came to 3 bases and at J to 5 bases, leaving 7 bases not matched to a gene. The CDR3 consists of 14 residues. CDR1 and CDR2 (germline): SGHAT, FQDESV (reference sequence). The CDR3, as DNA: TGTGCCAGCAGCTTCGGTAGAGGGGGCCACGAGCAGTACTTC. Its translation is CASSFGRGGHEQYF.

V and J are TRBV7-2 and TRBJ2-5, with TRBD1 matching 8 bases. Germline V gene data show CDR1 as SGHTA and CDR2 as FQGNSA. This CDR3 has 16 residues. V dropped 0 bases and J dropped 2; count of bases not matched to a gene: 5. This CDR3 reads CASSLALTGGQETQYF. Here the CDR3 DNA reads TGTGCCAGCAGCTTAGCGCTTACAGGGGGTCAAGAGACCCAGTACTTC.

The chain carries TRBV19 and TRBJ2-1, with 8 positions matching TRBD2. V gave up 4 bases and J gave up 5 bases; unmatched junction bases: 4. The CDR3 sequence is 14 residues long. Germline V gives CDR1 LNHDA, CDR2 SQIVND (reference sequence). CDR3 amino acids: CASSRAGVNNEQFF. Here the CDR3 DNA reads TGTGCCAGTAGTAGAGCGGGGGTCAACAATGAGCAGTTCTTC.

The rearrangement joins TRBV5-1 to TRBJ2-3, with D possibly TRBD2 on 5 matching bases. V was pared by 2 bases and J by 5 bases, with 15 bases between. This CDR3 spans 15 amino acids. Germline V gene data show CDR1 as SGHRS and CDR2 as YFSETQ. In nucleotides, the CDR3 is TGCGCCAGCAGCTTTGGCGGGTCGGCCGAAGATACGCAGTATTTT. This sequence encodes CASSFGGSAEDTQYF.

CDR3 sequence (DNA): TGTGCCAGCAGAACAGACAGGGCTTCGTACGAGCAGTACTTC. It specifies CASRTDRASYEQYF. The chain uses TRBV7-8 and TRBJ2-7; 7 positions agree with TRBD1. V was pared by 6 bases and J by 4 bases, with 9 bases of the junction left unmatched. This CDR3 region has 14 residues. Germline loops: CDR1 SGHVS, CDR2 FQNEAQ.

This chain joins TRBV30 and TRBJ1-4; 10 bases line up with TRBD1. The junction had 5 bases not matched to a gene; V was cut back by 0 bases and J by 10 bases. The CDR3 contains 14 residues. CDR1 and CDR2 from the germline V gene are GTSNPN and SVGIG (reference sequence). The CDR3 here is CAWSVGTGARKLFF. The CDR3 DNA reads TGTGCCTGGAGTGTCGGGACAGGGGCTCGAAAACTGTTTTTT. The whole variable domain, remainder taken from reference TRBV30 and TRBJ1-4, is SQTIHQWPATLVQPVGSPLSLECTVEGTSNPNLYWYRQAAGRGLQLLFYSVGIGQISSEVPQNLSASRPQDRQFILSSKKLLLSDSGFYLCAWSVGTGARKLFFGSGTQLSVL.

This clone has at least ten counts. This chain uses TRBV28 with TRBJ1-1; the D is unclear. CDR3 length equals 13 residues. The V and J ends lost 4 bases and 8 bases respectively, with 14 bases between them. The V gene's germline CDR1 is MDHEN and CDR2 SYDVKM. CDR3 region: CASSSTATSEAFF. DNA of the CDR3: TGTGCCAGCAGTTCTACCGCTACCAGCGAAGCTTTCTTT.

As for this clone: In the same sample, other DNA sequences code for this CDR3. The chain joins TRBV6-6 to TRBJ2-7, with 9 bases that match TRBD2. Germline lookup yields CDR1 MNHNY and CDR2 SVGAGI (reference sequence). This CDR3 is 15 amino acids long. Trimming removed 2 bases from V and 3 bases from J; junction bases left unmatched: 5. The CDR3 DNA reads as TGTGCCAGCAGTTACGCGGGAGGGCCGGGCTACGAGCAGTACTTC. This gives the protein CASSYAGGPGYEQYF.

This clone showed up many times. The chain has TRBV7-6 and TRBJ2-5; 8 bases match TRBD2. The CDR3 is made up of 15 amino acids. Germline V CDR1 and CDR2: SGHVS, FNYEAQ. V gave up 2 bases and J gave up 7 bases; unmatched junction bases: 9. CDR3 DNA sequence: TGTGCCAGCAGCTTAAGTACAGCTCGGGAGGGGACCCAGTACTTC. It yields the protein CASSLSTAREGTQYF.

This clone was counted a few times. The V and J genes are TRBV7-2 and TRBJ2-1; D ambiguous. CDR1 and CDR2 from the germline V gene are SGHTA and FQGNSA. The CDR3 length is 13 residues. V was clipped by 1 base and J by 10 bases, with 11 bases between them. CDR3 nucleotide sequence: TGTGCCAGCAGCTTAGACTCGGTCGTGGAGCAGTTCTTC. Translated: CASSLDSVVEQFF.

A single count supports this clone. The J gene is TRBJ2-3, the V gene TRBV6-5; D may be TRBD1 (5 bases). The CDR3 runs to 13 residues. The germline V and J ends were trimmed by 6 bases and 3 bases, with 10 bases remaining between them. Germline V CDR1 and CDR2: MNHEY, SVGAGI. This CDR3 reads CASRSSGTDTQYF. The CDR3 DNA follows: TGTGCCAGCAGGTCTTCAGGGACAGATACGCAGTATTTT.

This chain links TRBV6-6 with TRBJ2-2, with D unclear. V lost 0 bases and J 6 bases, leaving 11 bases between the germline ends. Germline values: CDR1 MNHNY, CDR2 SVGAGI (reference sequence). The CDR3 loop spans 15 amino acids. CDR3 sequence (DNA): TGTGCCAGCAGTTACTCTTTTGGGCTAGCCGGGGAGCTGTTTTTT. Protein product: CASSYSFGLAGELFF.

The chain joins TRBV5-1 to TRBJ1-4; D call uncertain. CDR3 length: 14 amino acids. The V end was cut by 0 bases, the J end by 4 bases, with 7 bases between. Germline V CDR1 and CDR2: SGHRS, YFSETQ. CDR3 protein: CASSLGWYNEKLFF. In nucleotides, the CDR3 is TGCGCCAGCAGCTTGGGGTGGTATAATGAAAAACTGTTTTTT.

The chain joins TRBV7-2 to TRBJ2-3; D may be TRBD2 (5 bases). The CDR3 consists of 15 residues. V was pared by 5 bases and J by 6 bases, with 18 bases between. Germline values: CDR1 SGHTA, CDR2 FQGNSA. In nucleotides, the CDR3 is TGTGCCAGCAGCCCCCCTCAGCGGTCCCCGGATACGCAGTATTTT. This translates into CASSPPQRSPDTQYF.

The CDR3 DNA is TGTGCCAGCTCTGTCATCCGGGACAGAGACAATGAGCAGTTCTTC. Residues: CASSVIRDRDNEQFF. The chain couples TRBV18 to TRBJ2-1; 7 bases map to TRBD1. The CDR3 has 15 amino acids. Per germline, CDR1 KGHSH and CDR2 LQKENI. The J segment lost 5 bases and the V segment lost 6 bases, leaving 10 bases of the junction unmatched.

This clone was observed a handful of times. The V and J genes are TRBV6-5 and TRBJ1-1; D remains ambiguous. V lost 0 bases and J lost 6, with 11 bases in between. The germline V gene encodes CDR1 MNHEY and CDR2 SVGAGI. CDR3 length equals 14 residues. The CDR3 reads CASSYSASRPEAFF. The CDR3 bases are TGTGCCAGCAGTTACTCGGCCAGTCGACCTGAAGCTTTCTTT.

The rearrangement links TRBV28 to TRBJ2-7, with D possibly TRBD2 on 8 matching bases. With 9 bases removed from V and 2 bases from J, the gap between germline ends came to 20 bases. CDR1 MDHEN and CDR2 SYDVKM come from the germline V gene. The CDR3 loop spans 15 amino acids. The CDR3 DNA is TGTGCCAGTATGGGACAGCGGGAGAGTCCCTACGAGCAGTACTTC. Protein product: CASMGQRESPYEQYF.